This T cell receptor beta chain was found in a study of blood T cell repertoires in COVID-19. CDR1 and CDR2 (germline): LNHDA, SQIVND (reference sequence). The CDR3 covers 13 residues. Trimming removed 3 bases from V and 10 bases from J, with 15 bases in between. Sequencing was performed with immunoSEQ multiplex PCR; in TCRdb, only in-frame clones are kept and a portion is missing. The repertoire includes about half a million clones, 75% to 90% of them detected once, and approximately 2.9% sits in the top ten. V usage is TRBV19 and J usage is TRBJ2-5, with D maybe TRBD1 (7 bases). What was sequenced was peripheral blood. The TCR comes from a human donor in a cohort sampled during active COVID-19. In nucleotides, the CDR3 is TGTGCCAGTAGTATTTCTCCAGGGGGGCTCCAGTACTTC. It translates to CASSISPGGLQYF.